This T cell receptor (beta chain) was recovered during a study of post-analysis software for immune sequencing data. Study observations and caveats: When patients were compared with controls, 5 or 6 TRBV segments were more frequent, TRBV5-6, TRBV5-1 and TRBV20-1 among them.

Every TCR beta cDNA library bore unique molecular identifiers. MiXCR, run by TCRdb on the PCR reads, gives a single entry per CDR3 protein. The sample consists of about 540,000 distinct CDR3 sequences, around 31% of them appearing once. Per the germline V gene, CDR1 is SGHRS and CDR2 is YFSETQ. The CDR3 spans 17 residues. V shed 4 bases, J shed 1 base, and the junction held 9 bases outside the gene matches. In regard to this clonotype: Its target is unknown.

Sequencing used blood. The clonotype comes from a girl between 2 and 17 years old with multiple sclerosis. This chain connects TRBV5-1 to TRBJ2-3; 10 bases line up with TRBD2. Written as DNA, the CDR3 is TGCGCCAGCAGCCAGGTCCCTAGCGGGGGAGGCACAGATACGCAGTATTTT. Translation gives CASSQVPSGGGTDTQYF.